A single sample gave rise to the 18 T cell receptor beta chains below, sequenced in a study of identical twins. Each CDR3 protein gets one entry after TCRdb re-called the 5' RACE reads with MiXCR. The sample lists 200,000 to 250,000 distinct CDR3 sequences; roughly 13% were seen once. These data were also reused for a study on yellow fever vaccine responses in identical twins.

The material sequenced was memory (CD45RO+) T cells sorted from blood. The receptor source for this set is a woman under 30 in good health.

This clonotype was seen a handful of times. The chain's CDR3 is CASSYLSSGGPRGYNEQFF. CDR3 coding DNA: TGTGCCAGCAGTTACCTCTCTAGCGGGGGGCCCCGGGGATACAATGAGCAGTTCTTC. The V call is TRBV6-5, the J call TRBJ2-1; 11 positions agree with TRBD2. The CDR3 length is 19 residues. Germline lookup yields CDR1 MNHEY and CDR2 SVGAGI. The junction had 13 bases not matched to a gene; V was cut back by 2 bases and J by 4 bases.

This clonotype was counted at least ten times. The J gene is TRBJ2-1, the V gene TRBV7-3; D is possibly TRBD2 (5 bases). The CDR3 consists of 13 residues. Trimming took 1 base from V and 8 from J, leaving 9 bases between them. From germline, CDR1 is SGHTA and CDR2 FQGTGA. The chain's CDR3 is CASSLNEGDEQFF. The CDR3 coding sequence is TGTGCCAGCAGCTTAAATGAGGGCGATGAGCAGTTCTTC.

This clonotype was counted at least ten times. The chain recombines TRBV20-1 with TRBJ2-1; 8 bases agree with TRBD2. V lost 6 bases to trimming and J lost 4 bases; unmatched junction nucleotides: 8. Germline loops: CDR1 DFQATT, CDR2 SNEGSKA (reference sequence). The CDR3 is 14 amino acids. CDR3 bases: TGCAGTGCAAGCGCGGGACTAGAATACAATGAGCAGTTCTTC. This encodes CSASAGLEYNEQFF.

The chain joins TRBV7-2 to TRBJ2-3; D is possibly TRBD1 or TRBD2 (5 bases each). V shed 0 bases and J shed 6 bases, with 13 bases lying between them. Germline loops: CDR1 SGHTA, CDR2 FQGNSA. The CDR3 has 15 residues. CDR3 coding DNA: TGTGCCAGCAGCTTAGCGGTAGGCTGGGGGGATACGCAGTATTTT. It translates to CASSLAVGWGDTQYF.

This clonotype was observed many times. This chain links TRBV20-1 with TRBJ1-5; D not certain. V dropped 0 bases and J dropped 6 bases, with 3 bases sitting between them. Germline values: CDR1 DFQATT, CDR2 SNEGSKA (reference sequence). This CDR3 is built from 11 residues. The CDR3 region has the DNA TGCAGTGCTAGAGATGGTCAGCCCCAGCATTTT. This gives the protein CSARDGQPQHF.

Written as DNA, the CDR3 is TGTGCCAGCTCACCCTTACAGGGGGGCGAGCAGTACTTC. Encoded protein: CASSPLQGGEQYF. The chain joins TRBV18 to TRBJ2-7; 8 nucleotides line up with TRBD1. Germline lookup yields CDR1 KGHSH and CDR2 LQKENI. V was pared by 3 bases and J by 6 bases, with 4 bases of the junction left unmatched. This CDR3 contains 13 residues.

This rearrangement joins TRBV20-1 to TRBJ2-7; 10 bases match TRBD2. Looked up from germline, CDR1 is DFQATT and CDR2 is SNEGSKA (reference sequence). The CDR3 spans 16 residues. V shed 3 bases, J shed 9 bases, and the junction held 17 bases outside the gene matches. Here the CDR3 DNA reads TGCAGTGCTAGCGCTCCGACAGGACTAGCGGTGGTCGGGCAGTACTTC. It yields the protein CSASAPTGLAVVGQYF.

This clonotype has just a few counts. The chain uses TRBV6-4 and TRBJ2-1; a possible D gene is TRBD2 (6 bases). Germline values: CDR1 MRHNA, CDR2 SNTAGT. The germline V and J ends were trimmed by 3 bases and 7 bases, with 10 bases remaining between them. CDR3 length: 13 residues. The CDR3 reads CASSEELANEQFF. The CDR3, as DNA: TGTGCCAGCAGTGAGGAACTAGCTAATGAGCAGTTCTTC.

This clonotype has a handful of counts. J is TRBJ2-1 and V is TRBV20-1; possible D gene TRBD2, 7 bases. The CDR3 has 14 residues. The germline V gene encodes CDR1 DFQATT and CDR2 SNEGSKA (reference sequence). The CDR3 protein is CSSTGGRSYNEQFF. CDR3 in DNA: TGCAGCTCAACGGGGGGCCGTTCCTACAATGAGCAGTTCTTC.

The chain employs TRBV7-9 and TRBJ2-7; the D call may be TRBD1 or TRBD2 (6 bases each). The V and J ends lost 5 bases and 0 bases respectively, with 14 bases between them. The germline V gene encodes CDR1 SEHNR and CDR2 FQNEAQ (reference sequence). The CDR3 runs to 15 residues. This CDR3 reads CASSPPGGLSYEQYF. CDR3 nucleotides: TGTGCCAGCAGCCCCCCCGGGGGCCTCTCCTACGAGCAGTACTTC.

This clonotype was counted ten times or more. The chain employs TRBV12-3 or TRBV12-4 and TRBJ1-6; 8 nucleotides agree with TRBD1. V dropped 4 bases and J dropped 7; count of bases not matched to a gene: 6. The CDR3 contains 15 residues. The CDR3 region has the DNA TGTGCCAGCAGTTCCCCGGGACAGGAGAATTCACCCCTCCACTTT. Amino acids: CASSSPGQENSPLHF.

This clonotype was picked up a small number of times. The chain recombines TRBV5-5 with TRBJ2-7; D not resolved. The germline V gene has CDR1 SGHKS and CDR2 YYEKEE (reference sequence). The V and J ends lost 0 bases and 0 bases respectively, with 10 bases between them. The CDR3 sequence is 15 residues long. Here the CDR3 reads CASSLAQVSSYEQYF. The CDR3 nucleotides are TGTGCCAGCAGCTTGGCCCAGGTTAGCTCCTACGAGCAGTACTTC.

V gene TRBV5-1 combines with J gene TRBJ1-1; D gene ambiguous. V was clipped by 9 bases and J by 1 base, with 13 bases between them. Germline assignment: CDR1 SGHRS and CDR2 YFSETQ. The CDR3 contains 13 residues. The CDR3 reads CATSREGNTEAFF. CDR3 in DNA: TGCGCCACTTCCCGGGAGGGGAACACTGAAGCTTTCTTT.

CDR3 loop: CASSLWGGNEQFF. The CDR3, as DNA: TGTGCCAGCAGTTTATGGGGGGGGAATGAGCAGTTCTTC. This sequence joins TRBV27 and TRBJ2-1; the match to TRBD2 covers 7 bases. The CDR3 is made up of 13 amino acids. Germline V CDR1 and CDR2: MNHEY, SMNVEV (reference sequence). The V and J ends lost 1 base and 7 bases, in that order; junction bases with no gene match: 1.

V usage is TRBV6-5 and J usage is TRBJ2-3; D uncertain. Trimming removed 2 bases from V and 0 bases from J, with 15 bases in between. CDR1 and CDR2 (germline): MNHEY, SVGAGI. The CDR3 covers 17 residues. DNA for the CDR3: TGTGCCAGCAGTTACAATACCCACAGATCTAGCACAGATACGCAGTATTTT. It codes for CASSYNTHRSSTDTQYF.

The chain links TRBV23-1 to TRBJ2-7; unclear D gene. TRBV23-1 is known as an ORF, though its function is uncertain. The CDR3 contains 15 residues. V shed 0 bases and J shed 2 bases, with 11 bases lying between them. For the CDR3, the DNA is TGCGCCAGCAGTCAATCTGTTAGACACCCCTACGAGCAGTACTTC. Protein: CASSQSVRHPYEQYF.

This clonotype was counted ten times or more. V usage is TRBV20-1 and J usage is TRBJ2-2; a weak D match, TRBD2 (5 bases). V lost 3 bases and J lost 1, with 6 bases in between. Germline CDR1 and CDR2: DFQATT and SNEGSKA (reference sequence). CDR3 size: 13 residues. The CDR3 protein is CSASGVNTGELFF. In DNA form, the CDR3 reads TGCAGTGCTAGCGGGGTGAACACCGGGGAGCTGTTTTTT.

At least ten counts were recorded for this clonotype. This chain links TRBV6-1 with TRBJ1-1; the D gene is possibly TRBD1 (5 bases). Trimming cost V 6 bases and J 1 base, with 15 bases left between them. Germline CDR1 MNHNS, CDR2 SASEGT. The CDR3 spans 15 residues. The CDR3 coding sequence is TGTGCCAGCAGAGCCAGACAGCAAGGGAACACTGAAGCTTTCTTT. This sequence encodes CASRARQQGNTEAFF.